These 4 T cell receptor beta chains were sequenced from one sample in a study of blood T cell repertoires in COVID-19. TCRdb's table, derived via immunoSEQ multiplex PCR, lists solely in-frame clones and lacks some. The data contain around 270,000 clones, roughly 86% of them seen just once; the ten biggest clones take up roughly 9.8%. Sequencing input: peripheral blood. The receptor set was obtained from a middle-aged man who had recovered from COVID-19.

In this sample, this clone turned up a few times. This chain uses TRBV11-2 with TRBJ1-3; 8 bases are a match to TRBD1. V lost 5 bases to trimming and J lost 2 bases; unmatched junction nucleotides: 2. The germline V gene has CDR1 SGHAT and CDR2 FQNNGV. This CDR3 has 14 amino acids. CDR3 protein: CASSLDRAGNTIYF. The CDR3 region has the DNA TGTGCCAGCAGCCTGGACAGGGCTGGAAACACCATATATTTT.

CDR3 region: CASSYSPDRGYSYEQYF. CDR3 bases: TGTGCCAGCAGTTACTCCCCCGACAGGGGGTATTCCTACGAGCAGTACTTC. The chain combines TRBV6-2 or TRBV6-3 with TRBJ2-7, with 9 bases identical to TRBD1. Germline V gene lookup returns CDR1 MNHEY and CDR2 SVGEGT. V lost 0 bases, J lost 1 base, and 7 bases stayed unmatched. The CDR3 covers 17 residues.

The rearrangement uses TRBV7-6 and TRBJ1-1; 8 bases are a match to TRBD1. The ends lost 0 bases at V and 2 bases at J; junction bases unmatched: 5. Germline V gene lookup returns CDR1 SGHVS and CDR2 FNYEAQ. This CDR3 is 16 amino acids long. This CDR3 is CASSLAAGGRNTEAFF. Written as DNA, the CDR3 is TGTGCCAGCAGCTTAGCCGCAGGGGGCCGCAACACTGAAGCTTTCTTT.

The chain is built from TRBV10-3 and TRBJ1-1; D is perhaps TRBD1 (6 bases). CDR1 is ENHRY and CDR2 is SYGVKD in the germline V gene. CDR3 size: 14 residues. V was clipped by 5 bases and J by 2 bases, with 12 bases between them. CDR3 loop: CAISRQDLNTEAFF. CDR3 DNA sequence: TGTGCCATCAGTCGACAGGACCTAAACACTGAAGCTTTCTTT.